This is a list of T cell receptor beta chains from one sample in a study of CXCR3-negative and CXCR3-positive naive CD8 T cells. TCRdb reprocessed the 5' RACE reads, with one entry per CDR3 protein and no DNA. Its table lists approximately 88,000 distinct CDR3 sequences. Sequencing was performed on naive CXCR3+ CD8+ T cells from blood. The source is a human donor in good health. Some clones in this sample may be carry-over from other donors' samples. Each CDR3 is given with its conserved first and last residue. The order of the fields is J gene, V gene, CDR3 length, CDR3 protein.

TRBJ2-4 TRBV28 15 CASTPEDEAKNIQYF
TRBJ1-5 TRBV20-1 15 CSAREEGRSNQPQHF
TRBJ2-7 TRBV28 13 CASSPGAAYEQYF
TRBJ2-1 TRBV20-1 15 CSATKPGQGYNERFF
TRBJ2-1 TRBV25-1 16 CASSSPGLAGVNEQFF
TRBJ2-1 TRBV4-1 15 CASSQESLAANEQFF
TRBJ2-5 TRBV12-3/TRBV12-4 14 CASSFGTAQETQYF
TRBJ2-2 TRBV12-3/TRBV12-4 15 CASIPTGGDTGELFF
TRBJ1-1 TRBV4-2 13 CASSSNRVLEAFF
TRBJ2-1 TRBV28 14 CASSTTGDWNEQFF
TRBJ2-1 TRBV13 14 CASFYRTGGNEQFF
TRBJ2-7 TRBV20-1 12 CSARGGGHEQYF
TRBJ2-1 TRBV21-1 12 CASIQGVNEQFF
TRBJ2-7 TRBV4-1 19 CASSHPEWGTSGPSYEQYF
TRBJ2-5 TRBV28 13 CASRSSVQETQYF
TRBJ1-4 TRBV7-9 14 CASSLTGTKEKLFF
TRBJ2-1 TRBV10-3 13 CAISDDRDYEQFF
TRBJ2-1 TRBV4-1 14 CASSQEVPYNEQFF
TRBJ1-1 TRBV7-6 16 CASSLGPGKGLTEAFF
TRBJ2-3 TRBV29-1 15 CSVEDRGRVRDTQYF
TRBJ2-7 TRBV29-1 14 CSVDIAEGSYEQYF
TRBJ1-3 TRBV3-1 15 CASSPGGGPGNTIYF
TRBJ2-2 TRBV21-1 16 CASSTTDYFRSGELFF
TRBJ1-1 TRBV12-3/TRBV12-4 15 CASSLATGGHTEAFF
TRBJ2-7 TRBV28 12 CASSDRRYEQYF
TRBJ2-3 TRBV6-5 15 CASSFTGGSTDTQYF
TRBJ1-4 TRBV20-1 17 CSASDPGQDATNEKLFF
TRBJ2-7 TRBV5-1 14 CASSASLGAGQKDF
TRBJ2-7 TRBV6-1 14 CASSEGQEMYEQYF
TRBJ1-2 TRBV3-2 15 CASTWTRTPFYGYTF
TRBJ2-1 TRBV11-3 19 CASSLGVHTGTSSYNEQFF
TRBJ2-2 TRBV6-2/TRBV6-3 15 CASSFAEGETGELFF
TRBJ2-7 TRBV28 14 CASRPPGTGYEQYF
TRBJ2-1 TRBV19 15 CASRLTVSSYNEQFF
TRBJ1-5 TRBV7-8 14 CASSLDGYNQPQHF
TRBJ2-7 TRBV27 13 CASTKQGAYEQYF
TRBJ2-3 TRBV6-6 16 CASSYSPSGETDTQYF
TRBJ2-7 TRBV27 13 CASRPGIIYEQYF
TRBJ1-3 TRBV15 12 CATSYSGNTIYF
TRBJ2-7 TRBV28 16 CASSLIDVTGWGEQYF
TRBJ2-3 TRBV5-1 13 CASSLTGGDTQYF
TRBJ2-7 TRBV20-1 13 CSARPRMAYEQYF
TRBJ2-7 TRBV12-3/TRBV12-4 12 CASSWADYEQYF
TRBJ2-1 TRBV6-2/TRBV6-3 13 CASGYGDYNEQFF
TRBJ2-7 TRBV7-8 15 CASSLRGTGLNEQYF